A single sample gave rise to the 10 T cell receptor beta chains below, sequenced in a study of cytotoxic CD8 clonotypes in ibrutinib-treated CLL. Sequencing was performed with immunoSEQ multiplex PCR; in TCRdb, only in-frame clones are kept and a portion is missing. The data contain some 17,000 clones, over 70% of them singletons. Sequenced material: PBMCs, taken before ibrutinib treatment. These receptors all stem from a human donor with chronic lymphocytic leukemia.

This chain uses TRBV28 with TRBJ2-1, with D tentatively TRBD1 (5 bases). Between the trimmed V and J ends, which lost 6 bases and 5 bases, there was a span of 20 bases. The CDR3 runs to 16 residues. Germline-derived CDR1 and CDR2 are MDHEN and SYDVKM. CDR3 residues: CASSRDRARGNNEQFF. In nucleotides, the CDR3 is TGTGCCAGCAGCCGCGACCGGGCTAGGGGCAACAATGAGCAGTTCTTC. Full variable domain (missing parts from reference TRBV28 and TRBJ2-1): DVKVTQSSRYLVKRTGEKVFLECVQDMDHENMFWYRQDPGLGLRLIYFSYDVKMKEKGDIPEGYSVSREKKERFSLILESASTNQTSMYLCASSRDRARGNNEQFFGPGTRLTVL.

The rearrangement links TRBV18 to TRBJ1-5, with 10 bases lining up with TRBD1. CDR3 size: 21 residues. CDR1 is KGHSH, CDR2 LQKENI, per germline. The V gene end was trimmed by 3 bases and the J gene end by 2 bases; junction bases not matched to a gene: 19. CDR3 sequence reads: CASSPLSSPDRGIWGNQPQHF. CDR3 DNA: TGTGCCAGCTCACCCCTTAGTAGCCCGGACAGGGGGATATGGGGCAATCAGCCCCAGCATTTT.

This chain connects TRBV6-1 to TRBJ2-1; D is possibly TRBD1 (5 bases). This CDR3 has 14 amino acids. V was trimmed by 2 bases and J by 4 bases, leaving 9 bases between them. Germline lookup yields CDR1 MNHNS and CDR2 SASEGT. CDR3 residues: CASSELTVYNEQFF. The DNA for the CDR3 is TGTGCCAGCAGTGAATTGACAGTTTACAATGAGCAGTTCTTC.

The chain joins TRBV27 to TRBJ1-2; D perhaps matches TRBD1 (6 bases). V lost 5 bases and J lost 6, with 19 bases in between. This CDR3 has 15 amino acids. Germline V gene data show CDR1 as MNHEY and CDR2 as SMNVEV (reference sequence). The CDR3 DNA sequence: TGTGCCAGCAGTAACCAACAGGGTCCCCCTGATGGCTACACCTTC. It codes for CASSNQQGPPDGYTF.

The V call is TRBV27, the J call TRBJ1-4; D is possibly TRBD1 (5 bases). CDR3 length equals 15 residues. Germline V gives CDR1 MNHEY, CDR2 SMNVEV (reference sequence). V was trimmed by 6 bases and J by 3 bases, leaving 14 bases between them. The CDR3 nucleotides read TGTGCCAGCAGCTGGGGCGGGAGGGCTAATGAAAAACTGTTTTTT. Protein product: CASSWGGRANEKLFF.

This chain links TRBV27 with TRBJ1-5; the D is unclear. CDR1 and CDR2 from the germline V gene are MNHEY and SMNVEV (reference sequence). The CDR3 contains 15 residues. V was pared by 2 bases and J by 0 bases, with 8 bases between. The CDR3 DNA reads TGTGCCAGCAGTTTAGCCGCATATAGCAATCAGCCCCAGCATTTT. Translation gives CASSLAAYSNQPQHF.

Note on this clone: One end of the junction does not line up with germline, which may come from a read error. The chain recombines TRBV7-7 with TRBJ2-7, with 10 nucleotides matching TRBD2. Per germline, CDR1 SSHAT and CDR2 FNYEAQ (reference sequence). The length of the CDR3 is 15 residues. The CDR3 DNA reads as TGTGCTAGCAGCATCGATGGTAGCGGGAGGTACGAGCAGTACTTC. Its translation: CASSIDGSGRYEQYF.

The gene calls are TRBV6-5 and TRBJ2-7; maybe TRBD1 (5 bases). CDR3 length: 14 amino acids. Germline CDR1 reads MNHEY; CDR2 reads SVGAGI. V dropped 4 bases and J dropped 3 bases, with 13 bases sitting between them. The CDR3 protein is CASSLGPQGYEQYF. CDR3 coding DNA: TGTGCCAGCAGTTTGGGGCCTCAAGGCTACGAGCAGTACTTC.

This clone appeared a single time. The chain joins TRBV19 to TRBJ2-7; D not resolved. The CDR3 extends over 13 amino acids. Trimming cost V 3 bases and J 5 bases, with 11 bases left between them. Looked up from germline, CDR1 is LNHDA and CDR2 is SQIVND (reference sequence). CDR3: CASSILLANEQYF. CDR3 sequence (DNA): TGTGCCAGTAGTATCTTACTCGCAAACGAGCAGTACTTC.

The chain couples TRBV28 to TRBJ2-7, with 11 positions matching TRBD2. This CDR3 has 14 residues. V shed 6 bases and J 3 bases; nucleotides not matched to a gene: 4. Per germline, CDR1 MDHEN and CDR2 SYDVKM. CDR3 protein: CASRGLAEHYEQYF. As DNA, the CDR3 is TGTGCCAGCAGGGGACTAGCGGAGCACTACGAGCAGTACTTC.